A single sample is the source of the 15 T cell receptor beta chains below, sequenced in a study of long-term antiretroviral therapy in people with HIV. Assay version v3.0 of immunoSEQ was used, and it was run at survey level. Profiled with immunoSEQ multiplex PCR; TCRdb holds only in-frame clones, not every one. The sample consists of approximately 24,000 clones, roughly 77% of them appearing once. Specimen: unsorted PBMCs, collected 4.4 years after starting antiretroviral therapy. Source of these receptors: a man between 25 and 39 years old with HIV.

The chain links TRBV5-4 to TRBJ2-7; 8 bases fit TRBD2. Losses at the gene ends were 0 bases for V and 5 bases for J; bases not matched to a gene: 10. The CDR3 extends over 16 amino acids. The germline gives CDR1 SGHNT, CDR2 YYREEE (reference sequence). The CDR3 DNA reads as TGTGCCAGCAGCTTGGTGGGGGGCGGGGGGCGGAACGAGCAGTACTTC. The encoded protein is CASSLVGGGGRNEQYF.

The V gene is TRBV19, the J gene TRBJ2-1, with 11 positions matching TRBD2. The CDR3 runs to 15 residues. Trimming cost V 7 bases and J 9 bases; bases outside gene matches: 11. Germline CDR1 and CDR2: LNHDA and SQIVND (reference sequence). DNA of the CDR3: TGTGCCAGTAAAAACACGCTAGCGGGAGGCGGTGAGCAGTTCTTC. This gives the protein CASKNTLAGGGEQFF.

The V gene is TRBV29-1, the J gene TRBJ2-1, with TRBD2 identical over 11 bases. V shed 3 bases and J 0 bases; nucleotides not matched to a gene: 1. Per germline, CDR1 SQVTM and CDR2 ANQGSEA. The CDR3 has 15 amino acids. The CDR3 is CSVELAGGSYNEQFF. The CDR3, as DNA: TGCAGCGTTGAGCTAGCGGGGGGCTCCTACAATGAGCAGTTCTTC.

The rearrangement links TRBV19 to TRBJ1-1; no clear D. V lost 5 bases and J 3 bases, leaving 16 bases between the germline ends. The CDR3 is made up of 15 amino acids. Germline values: CDR1 LNHDA, CDR2 SQIVND (reference sequence). The CDR3 here is CASSATGGLDTEAFF. The CDR3 nucleotides read TGTGCCAGTAGTGCCACCGGAGGGTTGGACACTGAAGCTTTCTTT. The full variable domain, completed using reference TRBV19 and TRBJ1-1, is DGGITQSPKYLFRKEGQNVTLSCEQNLNHDAMYWYRQDPGQGLRLIYYSQIVNDFQKGDIAEGYSVSREKKESFPLTVTSAQKNPTAFYLCASSATGGLDTEAFFGQGTRLTVV.

Concerning this clone: One junction end disagrees with the germline gene, perhaps due to a read error. The V and J genes are TRBV5-6 and TRBJ1-1; D gene uncertain. The CDR3 has 13 amino acids. Germline CDR1 reads SGHDT; CDR2 reads YYEEEE. The CDR3 bases are TGTGCCAGCAGCTTGGGACCGTACACAGAAGCTTTCTTT. As protein: CASSLGPYTEAFF.

This clone was recorded a few times. The V and J genes are TRBV11-1 and TRBJ2-7, with no clear D. Deletions cut 0 bases from V and 6 bases from J, with 6 bases between. This CDR3 spans 12 amino acids. CDR1 and CDR2 (germline): SGHAT, FQDESV (reference sequence). Written as DNA, the CDR3 is TGTGCCAGCAGCTTAGCGCTGGGCGAGCAGTACTTC. Protein: CASSLALGEQYF.

The gene calls are TRBV29-1 and TRBJ1-6, with 9 bases matching TRBD1. V shed 4 bases, J shed 5 bases, and the junction held 6 bases outside the gene matches. The germline V gene encodes CDR1 SQVTM and CDR2 ANQGSEA. The CDR3 spans 15 residues. The CDR3 DNA reads TGCAGCGTTGCGTTCGGGACAGGGAATAATTCACCCCTCCACTTT. Protein: CSVAFGTGNNSPLHF.

DNA for the CDR3: TGTGCCAGCCGAAGGGGAGGAAAATCCTACGAGCAGTACTTC. Translated: CASRRGGKSYEQYF. The chain couples TRBV6-5 to TRBJ2-7; D is perhaps TRBD2 (6 bases). The CDR3 is 14 residues long. Germline CDR1 and CDR2: MNHEY and SVGAGI. The germline V and J ends were trimmed by 8 bases and 1 base, with 15 bases remaining between them.

There are a few counts of this clone. The V and J genes are TRBV27 and TRBJ1-5; D uncertain. The CDR3 has 13 amino acids. Germline V lookup: CDR1 MNHEY, CDR2 SMNVEV (reference sequence). The V and J ends lost 5 bases and 6 bases respectively, with 11 bases between them. CDR3 residues: CASSPGSFQPQHF. The DNA for the CDR3 is TGTGCCAGCAGTCCGGGGTCCTTTCAGCCCCAGCATTTT.

The chain recombines TRBV20-1 with TRBJ1-1; perhaps TRBD1 as D (5 bases). Per the germline V gene, CDR1 is DFQATT and CDR2 is SNEGSKA (reference sequence). V was shortened by 5 bases and J by 13 bases, with 14 bases between the two germline ends. The CDR3 length is 10 residues. The CDR3 loop is CSAWGTEDFF. CDR3 sequence (DNA): TGCAGTGCTTGGGGGACGGAGGATTTCTTT.

The genes are TRBV7-8 and TRBJ2-7, with a weak D call TRBD2 (6 bases). Germline CDR1 reads SGHVS; CDR2 reads FQNEAQ. The CDR3 spans 17 residues. Trimming pared 2 bases from V and 1 base from J, leaving 18 bases between. The CDR3 is CASSLTSGRIFSYEQYF. The DNA for the CDR3 is TGTGCCAGCAGCTTAACCTCCGGGAGAATATTTTCCTACGAGCAGTACTTC. Full variable domain (missing parts from reference TRBV7-8 and TRBJ2-7): GAGVSQSPRYKVAKRGQDVALRCDPISGHVSLFWYQQALGQGPEFLTYFQNEAQLDKSGLPSDRFFAERPEGSVSTLKIQRTQQEDSAVYLCASSLTSGRIFSYEQYFGPGTRLTVT.

This chain uses TRBV7-9 with TRBJ2-1; no clear D. Germline V lookup: CDR1 SEHNR, CDR2 FQNEAQ (reference sequence). Trimming removed 5 bases from V and 3 bases from J, with 8 bases in between. The CDR3 is 13 amino acids. CDR3 in DNA: TGTGCCAGCAGCCCAGCAGGCTACAATGAGCAGTTCTTC. Protein sequence: CASSPAGYNEQFF.

This sequence joins TRBV7-2 and TRBJ2-1; 10 nucleotides align to TRBD2. V lost 8 bases and J lost 5; bases outside the gene matches: 12. This CDR3 spans 16 amino acids. CDR1 and CDR2 from the germline V gene are SGHTA and FQGNSA. The CDR3 sequence: CASCKQGTSVDNEQFF. In DNA, the CDR3 is TGTGCCAGCTGTAAGCAGGGGACTAGCGTTGACAATGAGCAGTTCTTC.

The gene calls are TRBV28 and TRBJ2-7, with D possibly matching TRBD1 (6 bases). V lost 3 bases, J lost 1 base, and 7 bases lay in between. Germline V gene data show CDR1 as MDHEN and CDR2 as SYDVKM. The CDR3 has 13 amino acids. CDR3 in amino acids: CASSLRGSYEQYF. The CDR3 DNA sequence: TGTGCCAGCAGTTTGAGGGGGTCCTACGAGCAGTACTTC.

This clone occurred a few times. The chain has TRBV18 and TRBJ2-1; 11 positions match TRBD2. The trim removed 6 bases at V and 3 bases at J, leaving 4 bases unmatched. CDR3 length: 15 amino acids. Per germline, CDR1 KGHSH and CDR2 LQKENI. This chain's CDR3 is CASSRGTSGYNEQFF. The CDR3 DNA is TGTGCCAGCTCTCGCGGGACTAGCGGCTACAATGAGCAGTTCTTC.